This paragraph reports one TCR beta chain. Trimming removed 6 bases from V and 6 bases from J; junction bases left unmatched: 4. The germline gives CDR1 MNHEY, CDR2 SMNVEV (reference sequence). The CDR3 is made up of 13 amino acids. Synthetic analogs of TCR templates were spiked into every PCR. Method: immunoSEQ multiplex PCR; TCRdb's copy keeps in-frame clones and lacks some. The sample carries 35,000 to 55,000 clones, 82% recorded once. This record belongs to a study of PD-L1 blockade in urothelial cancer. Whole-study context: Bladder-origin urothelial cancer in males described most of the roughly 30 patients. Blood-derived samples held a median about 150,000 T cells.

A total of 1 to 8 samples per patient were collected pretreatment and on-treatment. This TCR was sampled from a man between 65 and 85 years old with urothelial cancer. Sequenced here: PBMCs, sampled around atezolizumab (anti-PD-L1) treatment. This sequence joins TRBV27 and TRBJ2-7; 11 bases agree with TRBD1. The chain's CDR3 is CASRGTGGTEQYF. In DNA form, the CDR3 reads TGTGCCAGCAGAGGGACAGGGGGGACCGAGCAGTACTTC.